The subject of this entry is one T cell receptor beta chain. Its matching antigen is unknown. Data came from immunoSEQ multiplex PCR; TCRdb stores just in-frame clones and leaves some out. This table has approximately 300,000 clones, 80% appearing once. The data stem from a study of cytotoxic CD8 clonotypes in ibrutinib-treated CLL. Looking at the study overall: The study included 11 to 12 relapsed/refractory and 15 treatment-naive patients; about 17 had IGHV unmutated disease. Response sampling took place at median approximately 12 months of treatment, range 6 to 36. Study-wide points: Public clonotypes (which were uncommon) either contracted or remained stable on treatment.

Germline CDR1 SGHAT, CDR2 FQNNGV. J gave up 3 bases and V 7 bases, and 8 bases lay outside the gene matches. The CDR3 has 14 residues. The sequencing here drew on PBMCs, taken before ibrutinib treatment. This clonotype was obtained from a human donor with chronic lymphocytic leukemia. The rearrangement joins TRBV11-2 to TRBJ2-7; 8 bases are a match to TRBD2. The CDR3 DNA reads TGTGCCAGCACCCCCTGGACTAGCTACTACGAGCAGTACTTC. This gives the protein CASTPWTSYYEQYF.